The 32 T cell receptor beta chains presented below share a single source sample, sequenced in a study of blood T cell repertoires in COVID-19. Sequenced by immunoSEQ multiplex PCR; TCRdb stores in-frame clones only, minus some. The table records tens of thousands of clones, 70% to 80% of them present only once. The material sequenced was peripheral blood. The origin of the receptors is a man at least 80 years old with active or convalescent COVID-19.

This chain joins TRBV7-7 and TRBJ2-2; 8 bases fit TRBD2. The CDR3 runs 17 residues. The V gene end was trimmed by 5 bases and the J gene end by 3 bases; junction bases not matched to a gene: 11. Germline CDR1 and CDR2: SSHAT and FNYEAQ (reference sequence). The CDR3 nucleotides read TGTGCCAGCAGCCCCGGGACTAGGATAAGGGACACCGGGGAGCTGTTTTTT. Protein: CASSPGTRIRDTGELFF.

This clone was counted only a few times. CDR3 nucleotide sequence: TGCGCCAGCAGAGGGGTGGCCGTAGAGATGTCTGAAGCTTTCTTT. Its protein product is CASRGVAVEMSEAFF. The chain employs TRBV10-2 and TRBJ1-1, with D perhaps matching TRBD1 (5 bases). Trimming stripped 6 bases from V and 6 bases from J, with 20 bases between. Germline V gene lookup returns CDR1 WSHSY and CDR2 SAAADI. The CDR3 is 15 amino acids.

The chain has TRBV30 and TRBJ2-2; no reliable D call. The CDR3 runs to 11 residues. Germline V gives CDR1 GTSNPN, CDR2 SVGIG (reference sequence). Trimming stripped 2 bases from V and 7 bases from J, with 5 bases between. The CDR3 sequence: CAWSSYGELFF. The CDR3 bases are TGTGCCTGGAGTTCCTACGGGGAGCTGTTTTTT.

This clone was seen more than once but under ten times. The chain is built from TRBV10-1 and TRBJ2-5; TRBD1 agrees at 7 bases. V was pared by 2 bases and J by 5 bases, with 5 bases of the junction left unmatched. Germline V gene sequence: CDR1 WNHNN, CDR2 SYGVQD (reference sequence). This CDR3 is 14 amino acids long. CDR3 sequence (DNA): TGCGCCAGCAGTGAGCAGACAGGGAAGGAGACCCAGTACTTC. Protein product: CASSEQTGKETQYF.

J is TRBJ2-7 and V is TRBV5-4; no clear D. The CDR3 is 12 residues long. Trimming cost V 4 bases and J 0 bases, with 5 bases left between them. Germline CDR1 SGHNT, CDR2 YYREEE (reference sequence). The CDR3 protein is CASSVSSYEQYF. In DNA, the CDR3 is TGTGCCAGCAGCGTCAGCTCCTACGAGCAGTACTTC.

The rearrangement uses TRBV28 and TRBJ2-3; 13 bases align to TRBD2. Germline values: CDR1 MDHEN, CDR2 SYDVKM. V was pared by 6 bases and J by 7 bases, with 7 bases of the junction left unmatched. The CDR3 has 15 residues. DNA of the CDR3: TGTGCCAGCAGAGGAAGACTAGCGGGAGGCAATACGCAGTATTTT. Translated, it gives CASRGRLAGGNTQYF.

The chain joins TRBV4-2 to TRBJ1-6; 7 nucleotides line up with TRBD1. Germline values: CDR1 LGHNA, CDR2 YNFKEQ. The trim removed 4 bases at V and 11 bases at J, leaving 14 bases unmatched. The CDR3 covers 16 residues. As DNA, the CDR3 is TGTGCCAGCAGCCGAGGCCTTTCACAGGGGTACACACCCCTCCACTTT. Its protein is CASSRGLSQGYTPLHF.

The chain carries TRBV6-6 and TRBJ2-2; D possibly corresponds to TRBD1 (6 bases). The CDR3 has 17 residues. Germline V gene data show CDR1 as MNHNY and CDR2 as SVGAGI (reference sequence). V gave up 6 bases and J gave up 5 bases, with 22 bases separating them. CDR3 nucleotides: TGTGCCAGCAGGCGACAGGTCGGGCAGGGGATAACCGGGGAGCTGTTTTTT. Its protein product is CASRRQVGQGITGELFF.

This chain joins TRBV18 and TRBJ1-2; 8 positions agree with TRBD1. V shed 2 bases, J shed 2 bases, and the junction held 10 bases outside the gene matches. The CDR3 totals 17 residues. Germline V gene data show CDR1 as KGHSH and CDR2 as LQKENI. CDR3 sequence reads: CASSPGTRDRQNYGYTF. The CDR3 region has the DNA TGTGCCAGCTCACCAGGGACCCGGGACAGGCAAAACTATGGCTACACCTTC.

There are a few counts of this clone. The genes are TRBV4-1 and TRBJ1-1; the D gene is possibly TRBD1 (5 bases). Trimming removed 0 bases at V and 4 bases at J, with 24 bases between. The CDR3 runs 19 residues. Germline lookup yields CDR1 MGHRA and CDR2 YSYEKL. The CDR3 sequence is CASSQDRGQGTIMGTEAFF. For the CDR3, the DNA is TGCGCCAGCAGCCAAGATCGTGGTCAGGGAACAATAATGGGCACTGAAGCTTTCTTT.

The sample holds a few counts of this clone. This sequence joins TRBV6-1 and TRBJ1-1; 7 bases line up with TRBD1. The CDR3 totals 15 residues. Looked up from germline, CDR1 is MNHNS and CDR2 is SASEGT. The V segment lost 1 base and the J segment 3 bases; nucleotides outside the gene matches: 5. Here the CDR3 reads CASSEGQGTHTEAFF. The CDR3, as DNA: TGTGCCAGCAGTGAAGGACAGGGTACGCACACTGAAGCTTTCTTT.

The rearrangement links TRBV6-2 or TRBV6-3 to TRBJ2-1; 14 nucleotides align to TRBD2. V shed 6 bases, J shed 10 bases, and the junction held 23 bases outside the gene matches. CDR3 length: 20 amino acids. Germline values: CDR1 MNHEY, CDR2 SVGEGT. The CDR3: CASSRRMGLAGALGRGEQFF. CDR3 sequence (DNA): TGTGCCAGCAGCCGCCGGATGGGACTAGCGGGGGCACTTGGGAGAGGGGAGCAGTTCTTC.

The gene calls are TRBV15 and TRBJ2-1; D gene uncertain. V lost 4 bases, J lost 0 bases, and 10 bases lay in between. The CDR3 has 15 amino acids. Per the germline V gene, CDR1 is LNHNV and CDR2 is YYDKDF (reference sequence). The CDR3 sequence is CATSTRSSSYNEQFF. CDR3 sequence (DNA): TGTGCCACCAGCACAAGGAGTTCCTCCTACAATGAGCAGTTCTTC.

This chain uses TRBV19 with TRBJ1-3; a possible D gene is TRBD1 (5 bases). The CDR3 consists of 13 residues. Germline CDR1 reads LNHDA; CDR2 reads SQIVND (reference sequence). Between the trimmed V and J ends, which lost 3 bases and 4 bases, there was a span of 7 bases. The CDR3 is CASSIQGGNTIYF. The CDR3 DNA reads TGTGCCAGTAGTATCCAGGGAGGAAACACCATATATTTT.

CDR3 sequence reads: CASSPGKGVYTF. For the CDR3, the DNA is TGTGCCAGCAGTCCGGGGAAAGGTGTCTACACCTTC. The rearrangement links TRBV2 to TRBJ1-2, with no clear D. Trimming removed 5 bases at V and 10 bases at J, with 14 bases between. CDR1 SNHLY and CDR2 FYNNEI come from the germline V gene. The CDR3 covers 12 residues. Full variable domain (missing parts from reference TRBV2 and TRBJ1-2): EPEVTQTPSHQVTQMGQEVILRCVPISNHLYFYWYRQILGQKVEFLVSFYNNEISEKSEIFDDQFSVERPDGSNFTLKIRSTKLEDSAMYFCASSPGKGVYTFGSGTRLTVV.

This clone was observed at least ten times. The chain couples TRBV28 to TRBJ2-5; TRBD2 matches at 10 bases. With 6 bases clipped from V and 6 bases from J, the junction kept 10 bases outside the gene matches. The V gene's germline CDR1 is MDHEN and CDR2 SYDVKM. CDR3 length equals 15 residues. CDR3 sequence: CASSSSGRAGKTQYF. The CDR3, as DNA: TGTGCCAGCAGCTCCAGCGGGAGGGCCGGGAAGACCCAGTACTTC.

V is TRBV3-1 (or the pseudogene TRBV3-2) and J is TRBJ2-1; 7 bases agree with TRBD2. V lost 0 bases, J lost 9 bases, and 11 bases stayed unmatched. From germline, CDR1 is LGHDT and CDR2 YNNKEL (reference sequence). This CDR3 region has 16 residues. The CDR3 sequence is CASSQDFYGRWIEQFF. In DNA, the CDR3 is TGTGCCAGCAGCCAAGATTTTTACGGGAGGTGGATTGAGCAGTTCTTC.

The chain uses TRBV28 and TRBJ1-1; 7 positions agree with TRBD1. The CDR3 is made up of 14 amino acids. Germline V lookup: CDR1 MDHEN, CDR2 SYDVKM. V gave up 9 bases and J gave up 3 bases; unmatched junction bases: 10. The CDR3 DNA reads as TGTGCCAGTTTTTCCGCCCAGGGGGACACTGAAGCTTTCTTT. This translates into CASFSAQGDTEAFF. Full variable domain (missing parts from reference TRBV28 and TRBJ1-1): DVKVTQSSRYLVKRTGEKVFLECVQDMDHENMFWYRQDPGLGLRLIYFSYDVKMKEKGDIPEGYSVSREKKERFSLILESASTNQTSMYLCASFSAQGDTEAFFGQGTRLTVV.

This chain uses TRBV7-8 with TRBJ2-6; D is ambiguous. Germline-derived CDR1 and CDR2 are SGHVS and FQNEAQ. This CDR3 is 16 amino acids long. V lost 8 bases, J lost 0 bases, and 14 bases lay in between. The chain's CDR3 is CASGHRDFSGANVLTF. CDR3 in DNA: TGTGCCAGCGGGCACAGAGATTTCTCTGGGGCCAACGTCCTGACTTTC.

V usage is TRBV2 and J usage is TRBJ2-4; D is ambiguous. V lost 7 bases and J lost 1, with 11 bases in between. Germline CDR1 is SNHLY and CDR2 is FYNNEI. This CDR3 contains 14 residues. The CDR3 spells CASTLEMAKNIQYF. In DNA, the CDR3 is TGTGCCAGCACCCTTGAGATGGCCAAAAACATTCAGTACTTC.

V gene TRBV9 combines with J gene TRBJ2-7, with a weak D call TRBD1 (5 bases). Germline values: CDR1 SGDLS, CDR2 YYNGEE. This CDR3 has 12 amino acids. V was pared by 3 bases and J by 4 bases, with 8 bases between. The CDR3 loop reads CASSARGYEQYF. CDR3 coding DNA: TGTGCCAGCAGCGCAAGGGGTTACGAGCAGTACTTC.

V and J are TRBV5-1 and TRBJ2-1, with 11 positions matching TRBD2. V was clipped by 5 bases and J by 2 bases; unmatched bases: 0. The CDR3 length is 14 residues. Germline CDR1 and CDR2: SGHRS and YFSETQ. The CDR3 coding sequence is TGCGCCAGCAGTAGCGGGGGGGCCTACAATGAGCAGTTCTTC. This codes for CASSSGGAYNEQFF.

The rearrangement links TRBV7-2 to TRBJ1-1, with D maybe TRBD1 (5 bases). This CDR3 is 12 amino acids long. The V end was cut by 6 bases, the J end by 5 bases, with 10 bases between. CDR1 and CDR2 (germline): SGHTA, FQGNSA. The DNA of the CDR3 is TGTGCCAGCAGGCGTCAGGGAACTGAAGCTTTCTTT. Protein: CASRRQGTEAFF.

The chain combines TRBV7-9 with TRBJ1-5, with D possibly being TRBD1 (5 bases). The CDR3 consists of 16 residues. In germline, CDR1 is SEHNR, CDR2 FQNEAQ (reference sequence). V lost 5 bases, J lost 0 bases, and 14 bases lay in between. CDR3 nucleotides: TGTGCCAGCAGCCACGGTACGGGGGATAGCAATCAGCCCCAGCATTTT. Residues: CASSHGTGDSNQPQHF.

The rearrangement links TRBV11-2 to TRBJ2-1, with 8 bases that match TRBD2. The CDR3 is 15 amino acids. J gave up 7 bases and V 4 bases, and 9 bases lay outside the gene matches. The germline CDR1 and CDR2 sequences are SGHAT and FQNNGV. The CDR3 DNA is TGTGCCAGCAGCTCAATAAAGCGGGAGCGGAATGAGCAGTTCTTC. This sequence encodes CASSSIKRERNEQFF.

The genes are TRBV6-6 and TRBJ1-1, with 9 bases matching TRBD1. Germline lookup yields CDR1 MNHNY and CDR2 SVGAGI (reference sequence). The CDR3 sequence is 15 residues long. The trim removed 10 bases at V and 4 bases at J, leaving 13 bases unmatched. Here the CDR3 DNA reads TGTGCCACCAGGGCGGGGACAGGGTCTAGCACTGAAGCTTTCTTT. Residues: CATRAGTGSSTEAFF.

This chain links TRBV9 with TRBJ2-1, with 8 positions matching TRBD2. CDR1 SGDLS and CDR2 YYNGEE come from the germline V gene. The length of the CDR3 is 17 residues. V shed 4 bases and J 0 bases; nucleotides not matched to a gene: 9. The CDR3 nucleotides read TGTGCCAGCAGCCCCAGACTAGCGACGAGCTCCTACAATGAGCAGTTCTTC. It codes for CASSPRLATSSYNEQFF.

The V call is TRBV23-1, the J call TRBJ2-3, with a tentative D call TRBD1 (5 bases). TRBV23-1 belongs to the ORF category, with a function that is uncertain. The CDR3 consists of 14 residues. V was shortened by 0 bases and J by 3 bases, with 7 bases between the two germline ends. This CDR3 is CASSQSDSTDTQYF. In DNA form, the CDR3 reads TGCGCCAGCAGTCAATCTGACAGTACAGATACGCAGTATTTT.

The CDR3 nucleotides are TGTGCCAGCAGTTTAAACGGGGATACGCAGTATTTT. Its translation is CASSLNGDTQYF. The chain employs TRBV12-3 or TRBV12-4 and TRBJ2-3; D remains unclear. CDR3 length equals 12 residues. Trimming cost V 2 bases and J 6 bases, with 6 bases left between them.

The gene calls are TRBV7-3 and TRBJ1-2, with D possibly being TRBD1 (6 bases). The germline gives CDR1 SGHTA, CDR2 FQGTGA. Trimming shortened V by 5 bases and J by 8 bases, and 21 bases separated the two germline ends. CDR3 size: 15 residues. CDR3 nucleotide sequence: TGTGCCAGCAGCCCCTCACTAACAGGGTGGGAGGGCTACACCTTC. Translation: CASSPSLTGWEGYTF.

This clone was observed a handful of times. The sample contains more than one DNA sequence encoding this CDR3. CDR3 DNA sequence: TGCGCCAGCAGCTCGGACAACAATTCACCCCTCCACTTT. This gives the protein CASSSDNNSPLHF. The rearrangement links TRBV5-1 to TRBJ1-6, with D tentatively TRBD1 (5 bases). This CDR3 region has 13 residues. Germline V CDR1 and CDR2: SGHRS, YFSETQ. V was trimmed by 3 bases and J by 7 bases, leaving 8 bases between them.

The chain employs TRBV24-1 and TRBJ1-2; D call uncertain. Germline V gene sequence: CDR1 KGHDR, CDR2 SFDVKD. V was clipped by 5 bases and J by 5 bases, with 8 bases between them. CDR3 length: 12 amino acids. Here the CDR3 DNA reads TGTGCCACCAGTGCGCCGAGTTATGGCTACACCTTC. This translates into CATSAPSYGYTF.